The rows below give T cell receptor beta chains drawn from one sample of a study of CD4+ T cells in melanoma. Assay used: immunoSEQ multiplex PCR; TCRdb lists only in-frame clones, some missing. The data show about 5,000 clones, about 70% seen once. Material for sequencing was cells from a culture (not recorded whether cultured in vitro). All receptors come from a human donor with melanoma. The CDR3 runs from the conserved cysteine through the conserved F or W. A D gene is named only where the DNA matches it firmly. The size entry is marked missing in some rows and otherwise reads once, few, many or a size class.

>TRBJ1-1|NA|NA|15|TRBV19
TGTGCCAGTAGTATTAATGACAGGCGACGGGCTGAAGCTTTCTTT
CASSINDRRRAEAFF
>TRBJ2-7|once|TRBD2|16|TRBV6-2/TRBV6-3
TGTGCCAGCAGTTACTCCTCGGGAGGAACTTCCTACGAGCAGTACTTC
CASSYSSGGTSYEQYF
>TRBJ1-2|medium-sized|NA|13|TRBV3-1/TRBV3-2
TGTGCCAGCAGCCGGGGGGATACCTATGGCTACACCTTC
CASSRGDTYGYTF
>TRBJ1-2|NA|TRBD1|14|TRBV4-3
TGCGCCAGCAGCCAAGACAGGGGGGGCTATGGCTACACCTTC
CASSQDRGGYGYTF
>TRBJ1-5|NA|NA|15|TRBV4-3
TGCGCCAGCAGCCAAGAAAGAAGGGGTGGCCAGCCCCAGCATTTT
CASSQERRGGQPQHF
>TRBJ2-7|NA|NA|18|TRBV2
TGTGCCAGCAGACGGCCCGGGATGAGCCGGATGGGCTCCTACGAGCAGTACTTC
CASRRPGMSRMGSYEQYF
>TRBJ2-5|NA|NA|13|TRBV11-3
TGTGCCAGCAGCGGGGGGCCGGGAGAGACCCAGTACTTC
CASSGGPGETQYF
>TRBJ2-1|few|NA|17|TRBV4-3
TGCGCCAGCAGCCAAGATCAGGACCCAGGCGGCTACAATGAGCAGTTCTTC
CASSQDQDPGGYNEQFF
>TRBJ2-1|medium-sized|TRBD2|17|TRBV6-4
TGTGCCAGCAGTGGACGTAGCCTAGCGGGGGGGTACAATGAGCAGTTCTTC
CASSGRSLAGGYNEQFF
>TRBJ2-3|NA|NA|15|TRBV19
TGTGCCAGTAGTAACCGGGGAGGGGGGGCGGATACGCAGTATTTT
CASSNRGGGADTQYF